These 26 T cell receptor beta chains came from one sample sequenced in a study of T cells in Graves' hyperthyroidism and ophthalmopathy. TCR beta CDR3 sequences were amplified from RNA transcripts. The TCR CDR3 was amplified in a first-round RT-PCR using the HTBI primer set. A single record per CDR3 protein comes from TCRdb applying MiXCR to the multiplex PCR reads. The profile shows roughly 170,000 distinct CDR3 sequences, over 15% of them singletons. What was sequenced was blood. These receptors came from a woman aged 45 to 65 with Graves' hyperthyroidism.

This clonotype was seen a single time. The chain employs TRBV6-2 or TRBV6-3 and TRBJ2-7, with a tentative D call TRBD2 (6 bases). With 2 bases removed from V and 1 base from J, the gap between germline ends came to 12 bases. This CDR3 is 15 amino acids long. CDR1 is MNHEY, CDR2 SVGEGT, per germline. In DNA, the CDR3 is TGTGCCAGCAGTTACGGGCCAGGGAGGTCCTACGAGCAGTACTTC. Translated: CASSYGPGRSYEQYF.

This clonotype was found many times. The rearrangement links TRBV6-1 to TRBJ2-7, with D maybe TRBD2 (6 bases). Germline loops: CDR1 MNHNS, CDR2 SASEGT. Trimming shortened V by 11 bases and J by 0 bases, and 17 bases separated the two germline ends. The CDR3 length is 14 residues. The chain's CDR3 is CAGSGGLSSYEQYF. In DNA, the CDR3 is TGTGCCGGGTCCGGAGGGCTAAGCTCCTACGAGCAGTACTTC.

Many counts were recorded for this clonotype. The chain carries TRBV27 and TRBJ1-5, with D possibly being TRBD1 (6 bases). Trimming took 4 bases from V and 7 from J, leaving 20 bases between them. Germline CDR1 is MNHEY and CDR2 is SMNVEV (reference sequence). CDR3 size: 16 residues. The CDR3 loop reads CASSSPPTGGRQPQHF. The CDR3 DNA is TGTGCCAGCAGTTCCCCCCCGACAGGTGGGAGGCAGCCCCAGCATTTT.

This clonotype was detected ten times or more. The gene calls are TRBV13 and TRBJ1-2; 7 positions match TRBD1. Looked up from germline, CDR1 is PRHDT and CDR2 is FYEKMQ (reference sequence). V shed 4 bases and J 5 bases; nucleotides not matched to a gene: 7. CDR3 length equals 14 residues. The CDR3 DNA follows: TGTGCCAGCAGCTCGCAGACAGGGCGGTATGGCTACACCTTC. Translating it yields CASSSQTGRYGYTF. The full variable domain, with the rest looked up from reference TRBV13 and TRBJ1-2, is AAGVIQSPRHLIKEKRETATLKCYPIPRHDTVYWYQQGPGQDPQFLISFYEKMQSDKGSIPDRFSAQQFSDYHSELNMSSLELGDSALYFCASSSQTGRYGYTFGSGTRLTVV.

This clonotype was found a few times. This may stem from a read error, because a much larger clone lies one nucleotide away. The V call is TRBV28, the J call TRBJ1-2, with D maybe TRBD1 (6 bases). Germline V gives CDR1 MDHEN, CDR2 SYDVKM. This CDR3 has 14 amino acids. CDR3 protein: CANSAITGFYGYTF. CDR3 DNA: TGTGCCAACAGTGCCATAACAGGGTTCTATGGCTACACCTTC.

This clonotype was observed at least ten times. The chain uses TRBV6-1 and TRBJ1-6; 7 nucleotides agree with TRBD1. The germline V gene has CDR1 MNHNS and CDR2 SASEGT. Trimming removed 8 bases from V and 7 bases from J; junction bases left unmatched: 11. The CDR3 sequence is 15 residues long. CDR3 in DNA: TGTGCCAGCCCGAAGAGACAGGGAACCAATTCACCCCTCCACTTT. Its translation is CASPKRQGTNSPLHF.

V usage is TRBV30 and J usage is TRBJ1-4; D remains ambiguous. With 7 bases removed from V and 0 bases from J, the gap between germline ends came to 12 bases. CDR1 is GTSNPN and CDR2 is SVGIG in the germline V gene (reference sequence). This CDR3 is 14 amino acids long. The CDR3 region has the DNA TGTGCCTCGTCGCCGGGGTCAACTAATGAAAAACTGTTTTTT. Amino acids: CASSPGSTNEKLFF. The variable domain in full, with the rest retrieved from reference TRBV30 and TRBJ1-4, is SQTIHQWPATLVQPVGSPLSLECTVEGTSNPNLYWYRQAAGRGLQLLFYSVGIGQISSEVPQNLSASRPQDRQFILSSKKLLLSDSGFYLCASSPGSTNEKLFFGSGTQLSVL.

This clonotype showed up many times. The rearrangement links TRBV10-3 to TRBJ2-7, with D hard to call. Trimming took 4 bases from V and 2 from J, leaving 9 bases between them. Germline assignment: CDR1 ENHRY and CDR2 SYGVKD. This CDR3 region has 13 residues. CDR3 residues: CAISVDPTYEQYF. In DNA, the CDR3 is TGTGCCATCAGTGTCGACCCTACCTACGAGCAGTACTTC.

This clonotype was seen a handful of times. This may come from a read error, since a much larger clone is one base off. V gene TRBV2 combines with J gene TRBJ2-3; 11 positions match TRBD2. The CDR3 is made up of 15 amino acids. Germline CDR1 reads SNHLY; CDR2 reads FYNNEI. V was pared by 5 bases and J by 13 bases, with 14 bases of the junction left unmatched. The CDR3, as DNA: TGTGCCAGCAGTCAGGCTAGCGGGGGGCGCCCGCCTAAGTATTTT. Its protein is CASSQASGGRPPKYF.

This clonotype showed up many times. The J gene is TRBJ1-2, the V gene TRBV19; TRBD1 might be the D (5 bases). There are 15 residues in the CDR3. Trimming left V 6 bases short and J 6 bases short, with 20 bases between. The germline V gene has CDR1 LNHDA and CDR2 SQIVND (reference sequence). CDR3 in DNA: TGTGCCAGTAGCTCCTCCGGGGCCCCTTTCAATGGCTACACCTTC. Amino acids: CASSSSGAPFNGYTF.

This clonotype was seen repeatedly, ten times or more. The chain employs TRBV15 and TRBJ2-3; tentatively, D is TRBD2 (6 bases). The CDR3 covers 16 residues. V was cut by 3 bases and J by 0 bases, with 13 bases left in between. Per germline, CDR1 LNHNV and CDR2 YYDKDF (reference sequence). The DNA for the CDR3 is TGTGCCACCAGCAGGACCCCGGGACTTAGCACAGATACGCAGTATTTT. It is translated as CATSRTPGLSTDTQYF.

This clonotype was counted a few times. The CDR3 loop is CASSPDRVVGEQFF. CDR3 in DNA: TGTGCCAGCAGTCCCGACAGGGTCGTGGGGGAGCAGTTCTTC. V and J are TRBV6-2 or TRBV6-3 and TRBJ2-1; TRBD1 agrees at 7 bases. J was trimmed by 10 bases and V by 5 bases; bases with no gene match: 11. Germline values: CDR1 MNHEY, CDR2 SVGEGT. This CDR3 region has 14 residues.

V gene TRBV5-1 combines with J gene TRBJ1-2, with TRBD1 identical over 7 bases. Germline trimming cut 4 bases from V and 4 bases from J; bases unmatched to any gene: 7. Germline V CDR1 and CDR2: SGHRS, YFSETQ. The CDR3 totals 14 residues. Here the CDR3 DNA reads TGCGCCAGCAGCCCGGGACAGACCTCCTATGGCTACACCTTC. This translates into CASSPGQTSYGYTF.

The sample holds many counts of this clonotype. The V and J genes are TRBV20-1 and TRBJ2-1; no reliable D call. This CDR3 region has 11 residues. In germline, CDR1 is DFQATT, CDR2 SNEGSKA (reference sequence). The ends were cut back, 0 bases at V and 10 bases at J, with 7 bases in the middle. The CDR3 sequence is CSARESLEQFF. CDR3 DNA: TGCAGTGCTAGAGAATCGTTAGAGCAGTTCTTC.

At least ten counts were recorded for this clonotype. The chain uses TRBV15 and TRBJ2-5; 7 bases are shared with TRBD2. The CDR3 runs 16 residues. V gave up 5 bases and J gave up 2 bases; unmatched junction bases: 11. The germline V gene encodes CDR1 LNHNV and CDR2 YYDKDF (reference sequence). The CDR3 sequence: CATSPRAGVRQETQYF. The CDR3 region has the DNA TGTGCCACCAGCCCCCGGGCGGGGGTGAGGCAAGAGACCCAGTACTTC.

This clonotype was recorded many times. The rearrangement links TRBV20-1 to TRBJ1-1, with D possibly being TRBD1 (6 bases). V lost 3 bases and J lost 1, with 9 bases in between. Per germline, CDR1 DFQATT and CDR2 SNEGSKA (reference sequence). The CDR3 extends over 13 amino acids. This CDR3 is CSARLTGNTEAFF. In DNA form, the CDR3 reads TGCAGTGCTAGGCTGACAGGGAACACTGAAGCTTTCTTT.

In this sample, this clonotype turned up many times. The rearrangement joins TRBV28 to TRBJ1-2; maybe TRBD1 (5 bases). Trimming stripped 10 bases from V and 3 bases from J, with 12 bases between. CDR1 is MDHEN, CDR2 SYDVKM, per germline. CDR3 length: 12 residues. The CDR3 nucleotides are TGTGCCATCCGGGGCGGGGACTATGGCTACACCTTC. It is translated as CAIRGGDYGYTF.

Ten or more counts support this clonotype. CDR3 bases: TGCAGTGCTAGAGTTAGCGGGGATACCTACAATGAGCAGTTCTTC. It codes for CSARVSGDTYNEQFF. The chain has TRBV20-1 and TRBJ2-1; 8 bases fit TRBD2. CDR1 and CDR2 from the germline V gene are DFQATT and SNEGSKA (reference sequence). V was clipped by 1 base and J by 2 bases; unmatched bases: 4. CDR3 length equals 15 residues.

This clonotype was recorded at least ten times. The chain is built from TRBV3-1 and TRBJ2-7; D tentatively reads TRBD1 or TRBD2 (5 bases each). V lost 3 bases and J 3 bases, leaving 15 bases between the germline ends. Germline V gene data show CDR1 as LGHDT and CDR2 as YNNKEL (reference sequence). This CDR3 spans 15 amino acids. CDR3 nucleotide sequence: TGTGCCAGCAGCCACAAGGTGGGACCTCACTACGAGCAGTACTTC. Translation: CASSHKVGPHYEQYF.

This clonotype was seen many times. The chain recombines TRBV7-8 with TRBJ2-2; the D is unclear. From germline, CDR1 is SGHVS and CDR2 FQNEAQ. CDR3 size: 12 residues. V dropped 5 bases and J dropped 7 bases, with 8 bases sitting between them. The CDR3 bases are TGTGCCAGCAGCCACGAAGTCGGGGAGCTGTTTTTT. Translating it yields CASSHEVGELFF.

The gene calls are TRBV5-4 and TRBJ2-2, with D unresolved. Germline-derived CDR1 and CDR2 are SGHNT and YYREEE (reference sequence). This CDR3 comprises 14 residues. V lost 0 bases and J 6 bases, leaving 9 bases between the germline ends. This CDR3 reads CASSLEVLPGELFF. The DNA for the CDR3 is TGTGCCAGCAGCTTGGAAGTTCTCCCCGGGGAGCTGTTTTTT.

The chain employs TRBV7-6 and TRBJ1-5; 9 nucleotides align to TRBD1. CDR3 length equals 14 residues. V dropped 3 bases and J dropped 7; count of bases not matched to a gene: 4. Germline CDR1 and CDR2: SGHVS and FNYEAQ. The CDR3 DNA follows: TGTGCCAGCAGCTTCGGGACAGGGAAGCAGCCCCAGCATTTT. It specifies CASSFGTGKQPQHF. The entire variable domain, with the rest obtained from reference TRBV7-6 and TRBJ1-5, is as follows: GAGVSQSPRYKVTKRGQDVALRCDPISGHVSLYWYRQALGQGPEFLTYFNYEAQQDKSGLPNDRFSAERPEGSISTLTIQRTEQRDSAMYRCASSFGTGKQPQHFGDGTRLSIL.

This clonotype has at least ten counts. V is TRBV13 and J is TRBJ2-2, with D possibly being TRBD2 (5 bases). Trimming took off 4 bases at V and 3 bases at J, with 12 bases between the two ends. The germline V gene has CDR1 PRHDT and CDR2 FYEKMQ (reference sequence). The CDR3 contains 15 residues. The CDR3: CASSWTDGDTGELFF. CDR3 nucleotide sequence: TGTGCCAGCAGCTGGACTGATGGGGACACCGGGGAGCTGTTTTTT. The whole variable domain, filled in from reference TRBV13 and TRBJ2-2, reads AAGVIQSPRHLIKEKRETATLKCYPIPRHDTVYWYQQGPGQDPQFLISFYEKMQSDKGSIPDRFSAQQFSDYHSELNMSSLELGDSALYFCASSWTDGDTGELFFGEGSRLTVL.

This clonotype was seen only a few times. CDR3 in amino acids: CASSSDLSSYEQYF. CDR3 nucleotides: TGTGCCAGCTCATCAGACCTAAGCTCCTACGAGCAGTACTTC. V gene TRBV18 combines with J gene TRBJ2-7, with D unresolved. The germline V gene has CDR1 KGHSH and CDR2 LQKENI. The CDR3 length is 14 residues. V lost 5 bases to trimming and J lost 0 bases, with 11 bases between them.

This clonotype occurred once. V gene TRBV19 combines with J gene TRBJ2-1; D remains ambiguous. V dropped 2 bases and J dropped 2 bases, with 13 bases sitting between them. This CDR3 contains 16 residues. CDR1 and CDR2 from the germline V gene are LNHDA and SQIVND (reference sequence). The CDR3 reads CASSISRPVAYNEQFF. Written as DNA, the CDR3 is TGTGCCAGTAGTATAAGTCGGCCAGTCGCCTACAATGAGCAGTTCTTC.

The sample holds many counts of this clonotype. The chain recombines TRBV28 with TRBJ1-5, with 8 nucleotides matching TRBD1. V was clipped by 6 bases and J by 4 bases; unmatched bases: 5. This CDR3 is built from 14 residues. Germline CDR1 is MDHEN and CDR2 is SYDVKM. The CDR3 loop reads CASSRTGSNQPQHF. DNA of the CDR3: TGTGCCAGCAGCCGGACAGGGTCTAATCAGCCCCAGCATTTT.